The 23 T cell receptor beta chains in this list originate from one sample, sequenced in a study of T cells in Graves' hyperthyroidism and ophthalmopathy. TCR beta CDR3 region amplification was performed from RNA transcripts. The primer set for the first-round RT-PCR of the TCR CDR3 was HTBI. Each CDR3 protein is one row after TCRdb ran MiXCR on the multiplex PCR reads. Of roughly 260,000 distinct CDR3 sequences in the sample, 14% to 15% were seen once. The sequenced sample consisted of blood. The receptors come from a woman aged 35 to 49 with Graves' hyperthyroidism that later progressed to Graves' ophthalmopathy.

A note on this clonotype: At one end the junction does not follow the germline gene, possibly because of a read error. The V call is TRBV28, the J call TRBJ1-5; 10 bases agree with TRBD1. Germline V CDR1 and CDR2: MDHEN, SYDVKM. The CDR3 runs 16 residues. For the CDR3, the DNA is TGCGCCAGCAGCCTAAGACCGGGGACAGGGGATCAGTCCCAGCATTTT. Amino acids: CASSLRPGTGDQSQHF.

This clonotype was picked up many times. The chain uses TRBV29-1 and TRBJ2-7; TRBD2 matches 12 bases. The length of the CDR3 is 15 residues. V shed 4 bases and J 6 bases; nucleotides not matched to a gene: 10. Germline-derived CDR1 and CDR2 are SQVTM and ANQGSEA. CDR3 protein: CSVGGPTSGRVEQYF. The CDR3 DNA reads TGCAGCGTTGGGGGACCGACTAGCGGGAGAGTCGAGCAGTACTTC.

This clonotype has a count of ten or more. The genes are TRBV28 and TRBJ2-3; D gene ambiguous. Germline V lookup: CDR1 MDHEN, CDR2 SYDVKM. The CDR3 loop spans 14 amino acids. Trimming left V 5 bases short and J 2 bases short, with 11 bases between. In DNA, the CDR3 is TGTGCCAGCAGTACCAGCTATAACACAGATACGCAGTATTTT. This gives the protein CASSTSYNTDTQYF.

This clonotype was recorded many times. The chain carries TRBV4-1 and TRBJ2-1, with D unresolved. The germline gives CDR1 MGHRA, CDR2 YSYEKL. The CDR3 sequence is 12 residues long. V shed 4 bases and J shed 5 bases, with 6 bases lying between them. The CDR3 protein is CASSPSNNEQFF. For the CDR3, the DNA is TGCGCCAGCAGCCCCAGTAACAATGAGCAGTTCTTC.

The J gene is TRBJ1-1, the V gene TRBV3-1; D call uncertain. Between the trimmed V and J ends, which lost 6 bases and 0 bases, there was a span of 11 bases. Germline V lookup: CDR1 LGHDT, CDR2 YNNKEL (reference sequence). The CDR3 has 14 residues. CDR3 sequence (DNA): TGTGCCAGCAGTCCGCAGCCAGTGAACACTGAAGCTTTCTTT. The encoded protein is CASSPQPVNTEAFF.

In this sample, this clonotype turned up many times. This rearrangement joins TRBV15 to TRBJ2-3, with TRBD2 matching 7 bases. The CDR3 is 16 residues long. CDR1 and CDR2 (germline): LNHNV, YYDKDF (reference sequence). Trimming cost V 1 base and J 5 bases; bases outside gene matches: 9. CDR3: CATSRGHVGREDTQYF. The CDR3 coding sequence is TGTGCCACCAGCAGAGGCCACGTGGGGAGGGAAGATACGCAGTATTTT.

This clonotype was observed at least ten times. The chain joins TRBV7-9 to TRBJ2-7; D is possibly TRBD2 (6 bases). This CDR3 region has 15 residues. The V gene's germline CDR1 is SEHNR and CDR2 FQNEAQ (reference sequence). Trimming took 2 bases from V and 2 from J, leaving 13 bases between them. The CDR3 nucleotides read TGTGCCAGCAGCTTAAGGCGGGACCCTACCTACGAGCAGTACTTC. The encoded protein is CASSLRRDPTYEQYF.

This clonotype was recorded many times. This chain links TRBV20-1 with TRBJ2-1; 8 nucleotides agree with TRBD1. The V and J ends lost 6 bases and 3 bases, in that order; junction bases with no gene match: 7. The length of the CDR3 is 14 residues. Germline V gene sequence: CDR1 DFQATT, CDR2 SNEGSKA (reference sequence). CDR3 residues: CSAPQGGFYNEQFF. In DNA, the CDR3 is TGCAGTGCCCCACAGGGGGGCTTCTACAATGAGCAGTTCTTC.

This clonotype appeared a few times. The chain recombines TRBV5-1 with TRBJ2-2; 9 bases are a match to TRBD1. This CDR3 has 14 residues. Germline V CDR1 and CDR2: SGHRS, YFSETQ. The J segment lost 4 bases and the V segment lost 3 bases, leaving 1 base of the junction unmatched. The CDR3 sequence: CASSWDRATGELFF. The CDR3 region has the DNA TGCGCCAGCAGCTGGGACAGGGCCACCGGGGAGCTGTTTTTT.

This clonotype was observed at least ten times. This sequence joins TRBV20-1 and TRBJ2-5, with TRBD2 as a possible D gene (6 bases). CDR1 and CDR2 from the germline V gene are DFQATT and SNEGSKA (reference sequence). The V gene lost 3 bases and the J gene lost 5 bases, with 10 bases spanning the gap. CDR3 size: 12 residues. The CDR3 sequence: CSARDYPETQYF. CDR3 nucleotides: TGCAGTGCTAGGGACTACCCGGAGACCCAGTACTTC.

This clonotype showed up many times. The rearrangement uses TRBV28 and TRBJ1-1; D possibly corresponds to TRBD1 (5 bases). V was shortened by 4 bases and J by 1 base, with 13 bases between the two germline ends. Germline V CDR1 and CDR2: MDHEN, SYDVKM. The CDR3 extends over 15 amino acids. The CDR3 protein is CASSSPIGGNTEAFF. CDR3 DNA sequence: TGTGCCAGCAGTTCTCCCATCGGGGGGAACACTGAAGCTTTCTTT.

This clonotype was recorded at least ten times. The chain has TRBV2 and TRBJ1-2; 7 nucleotides match TRBD1. Germline trimming cut 4 bases from V and 4 bases from J; bases unmatched to any gene: 6. Germline CDR1 is SNHLY and CDR2 is FYNNEI. The CDR3 has 14 amino acids. As DNA, the CDR3 is TGTGCCAGCAGTGGACAGGGTTTGCCCTATGGCTACACCTTC. Translating it yields CASSGQGLPYGYTF.

This rearrangement joins TRBV19 to TRBJ1-2; TRBD1 matches 8 bases. V lost 6 bases to trimming and J lost 7 bases; unmatched junction nucleotides: 4. Germline CDR1 reads LNHDA; CDR2 reads SQIVND (reference sequence). The CDR3 length is 12 residues. Written as DNA, the CDR3 is TGTGCCAGTAGCGGACAGGGCAGTGGCTACACCTTC. Translation: CASSGQGSGYTF.

The rearrangement links TRBV6-1 to TRBJ2-7, with 10 positions matching TRBD2. V was clipped by 2 bases and J by 2 bases; unmatched bases: 6. The CDR3 totals 16 residues. Per the germline V gene, CDR1 is MNHNS and CDR2 is SASEGT. The CDR3 protein is CASSEYWTSGAYEQYF. As DNA, the CDR3 is TGTGCCAGCAGTGAATATTGGACTAGCGGAGCCTACGAGCAGTACTTC.

This clonotype has a count of ten or more. The rearrangement links TRBV20-1 to TRBJ2-7, with D uncertain. V shed 1 base and J shed 5 bases, with 18 bases lying between them. Germline loops: CDR1 DFQATT, CDR2 SNEGSKA (reference sequence). This CDR3 has 15 amino acids. For the CDR3, the DNA is TGCAGTGCTAGAGTTATCGAGAGATCGATTCACGAGCAGTACTTC. It translates to CSARVIERSIHEQYF.

This clonotype was observed at least ten times. The rearrangement joins TRBV5-1 to TRBJ2-1; unclear D gene. The V gene lost 4 bases and the J gene lost 0 bases, with 11 bases spanning the gap. The CDR3 runs to 15 residues. CDR1 and CDR2 from the germline V gene are SGHRS and YFSETQ. CDR3 sequence reads: CASSGEWVSYNEQFF. CDR3 in DNA: TGCGCCAGCAGCGGTGAATGGGTCTCCTACAATGAGCAGTTCTTC.

In this sample, this clonotype turned up many times. The chain joins TRBV11-2 to TRBJ1-1; D ambiguous. The CDR3 has 13 amino acids. Germline CDR1 and CDR2: SGHAT and FQNNGV. Trimming left V 2 bases short and J 5 bases short, with 9 bases between. The CDR3 DNA follows: TGTGCCAGCAGCTTAACCTTTCTGACTGAAGCTTTCTTT. Translation: CASSLTFLTEAFF.

In this sample, this clonotype turned up many times. CDR3 residues: CASSLTAGGITYNEQFF. The CDR3 DNA reads TGTGCCAGCAGCTTAACGGCGGGGGGCATAACCTACAATGAGCAGTTCTTC. The chain carries TRBV7-6 and TRBJ2-1; 8 bases agree with TRBD2. V gave up 2 bases and J gave up 2 bases; unmatched junction bases: 8. The CDR3 is 17 amino acids. Germline V gene lookup returns CDR1 SGHVS and CDR2 FNYEAQ.

The chain joins TRBV3-1 to TRBJ2-5; D gene uncertain. V was shortened by 2 bases and J by 1 base, with 11 bases between the two germline ends. Per the germline V gene, CDR1 is LGHDT and CDR2 is YNNKEL (reference sequence). The CDR3 consists of 15 residues. The CDR3 nucleotides read TGTGCCAGCAGCCAATGGGTCAGGAGCCAAGAGACCCAGTACTTC. It translates to CASSQWVRSQETQYF.

The gene calls are TRBV4-1 and TRBJ1-4; TRBD1 is a possible D gene (6 bases). The V end was cut by 5 bases, the J end by 4 bases, with 11 bases between. This CDR3 spans 14 amino acids. CDR1 is MGHRA and CDR2 is YSYEKL in the germline V gene. CDR3 nucleotides: TGCGCCAGCAGCGAGGGGGTTAATAATGAAAAACTGTTTTTT. This codes for CASSEGVNNEKLFF.

Note on this clonotype: A read error is possible here, since a much larger clone lies one base away. This sequence joins TRBV30 and TRBJ2-1; TRBD1 matches 7 bases. Germline assignment: CDR1 GTSNPN and CDR2 SVGIG (reference sequence). The CDR3 sequence is 14 residues long. CDR3 coding DNA: TGTGCCTGGGACAGGGCCAATTCCTACAATGAGCAGCTCTTC. Protein sequence: CAWDRANSYNEQLF.

V gene TRBV4-1 combines with J gene TRBJ2-1, with 8 bases that match TRBD2. Per the germline V gene, CDR1 is MGHRA and CDR2 is YSYEKL. The CDR3 runs to 17 residues. V lost 4 bases and J lost 0; bases outside the gene matches: 8. The CDR3, as DNA: TGCGCCAGCAGCCCATATAGCGGGACGAGCTCCTACAATGAGCAGTTCTTC. Protein product: CASSPYSGTSSYNEQFF.

This clonotype was detected only a few times. The chain joins TRBV9 to TRBJ2-2; TRBD2 agrees at 9 bases. The germline V gene has CDR1 SGDLS and CDR2 YYNGEE. This CDR3 region has 20 residues. J gave up 0 bases and V 1 base, and 13 bases lay outside the gene matches. This CDR3 reads CASSVRVAGAGSSNTGELFF. In nucleotides, the CDR3 is TGTGCCAGCAGCGTACGAGTAGCGGGAGCGGGTTCCTCGAACACCGGGGAGCTGTTTTTT.